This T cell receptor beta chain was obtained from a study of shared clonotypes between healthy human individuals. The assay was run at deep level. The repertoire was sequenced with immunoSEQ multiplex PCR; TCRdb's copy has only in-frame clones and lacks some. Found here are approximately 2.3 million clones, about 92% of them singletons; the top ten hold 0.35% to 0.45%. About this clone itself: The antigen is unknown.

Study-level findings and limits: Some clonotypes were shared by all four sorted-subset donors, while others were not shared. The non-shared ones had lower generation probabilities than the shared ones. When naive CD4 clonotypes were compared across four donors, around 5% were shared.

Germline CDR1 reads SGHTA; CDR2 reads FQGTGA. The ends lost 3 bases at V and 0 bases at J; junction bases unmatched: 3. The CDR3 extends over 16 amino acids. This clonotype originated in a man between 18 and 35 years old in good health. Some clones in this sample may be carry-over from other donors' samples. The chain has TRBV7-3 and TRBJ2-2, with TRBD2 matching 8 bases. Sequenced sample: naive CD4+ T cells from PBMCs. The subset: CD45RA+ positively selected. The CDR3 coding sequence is TGTGCCAGCAGCTTTAGCGGGACGCCGAACACCGGGGAGCTGTTTTTT. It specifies CASSFSGTPNTGELFF. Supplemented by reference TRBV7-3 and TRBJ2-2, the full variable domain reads GAGVSQTPSNKVTEKGKYVELRCDPISGHTALYWYRQSLGQGPEFLIYFQGTGAADDSGLPNDRFFAVRPEGSVSTLKIQRTERGDSAVYLCASSFSGTPNTGELFFGEGSRLTVL.